This TCR beta chain stems from a study of blood T cell repertoires in COVID-19. Background on the study: COVID-19 samples, acute and convalescent, were from the United States, Italy and Spain. PBMCs, B-cell-depleted T cells, or T cells provided the cDNA or gDNA that made up the material.

Under the authors' procedure: The assay estimated nucleated cells by amplifying reference gene primers. Some clones are missing from TCRdb's copy, which holds only in-frame ones; the method was immunoSEQ multiplex PCR. V and J calls and clone size are as listed in that table; D and trimming were resolved from the DNA. Among approximately 190,000 clones listed, 82% were seen once. This CDR3 has 14 residues. The germline V gene encodes CDR1 ENHRY and CDR2 SYGVKD. The V and J ends lost 6 bases and 4 bases respectively, with 15 bases between them. Sequencing was done on a sample of peripheral blood. The source is a woman aged 55-70 years with COVID-19, enrolled during active disease. This chain joins TRBV10-3 and TRBJ1-1, with D perhaps matching TRBD1 (6 bases). CDR3 loop: CAIRKQGRGTEAFF. The CDR3 region has the DNA TGTGCCATCAGGAAACAGGGTAGGGGCACTGAAGCTTTCTTT.